The clone carrying this T cell receptor (beta chain) showed up just a few times. The identical CDR3 is also encoded by other nucleotide sequences in the sample. The V gene end was trimmed by 5 bases and the J gene end by 4 bases; junction bases not matched to a gene: 8. The length of the CDR3 is 15 residues. CDR1 SGHTA and CDR2 FQGNSA come from the germline V gene. The data belong to a study of blood T cell repertoires in COVID-19. Study-level information: The United States, Italy and Spain were the sources of the acute and convalescent COVID-19 samples.

Per the study methods: Amplification of reference gene primers provided the estimated nucleated cell counts. The data were produced by immunoSEQ multiplex PCR, yet TCRdb's version contains in-frame clones alone and is incomplete. From that table come the V and J calls and clone size; the DNA was used to work out D and trimming. The table records 230,000 or so clones, approximately 82% of them present only once. This sequence was found in a man aged 40-50 years who had recovered from COVID-19. Sequenced input: peripheral blood. This rearrangement joins TRBV7-2 to TRBJ1-3; 7 nucleotides match TRBD1. CDR3 sequence (DNA): TGTGCCAGCAGCCTCAGACAGGGAGCGGGAAACACCATATATTTT. Its protein product is CASSLRQGAGNTIYF. Full variable domain (outside the CDR3, taken from reference TRBV7-2 and TRBJ1-3): GAGVSQSPSNKVTEKGKDVELRCDPISGHTALYWYRQSLGQGLEFLIYFQGNSAPDKSGLPSDRFSAERTGGSVSTLTIQRTQQEDSAVYLCASSLRQGAGNTIYFGEGSWLTVV.